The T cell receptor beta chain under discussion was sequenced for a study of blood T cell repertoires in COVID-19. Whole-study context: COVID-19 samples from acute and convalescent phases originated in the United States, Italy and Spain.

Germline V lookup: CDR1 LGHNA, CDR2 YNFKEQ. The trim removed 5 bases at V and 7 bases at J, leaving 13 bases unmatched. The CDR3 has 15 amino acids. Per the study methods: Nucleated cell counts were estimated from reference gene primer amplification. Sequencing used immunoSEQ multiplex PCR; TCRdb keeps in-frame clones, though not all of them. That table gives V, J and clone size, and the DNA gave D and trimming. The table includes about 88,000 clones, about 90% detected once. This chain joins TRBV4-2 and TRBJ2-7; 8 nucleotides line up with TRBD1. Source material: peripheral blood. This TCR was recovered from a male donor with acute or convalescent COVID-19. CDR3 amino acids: CASSSRSQGAREQYF. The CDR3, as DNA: TGTGCCAGCAGCTCCCGGTCCCAGGGGGCGAGGGAGCAGTACTTC.